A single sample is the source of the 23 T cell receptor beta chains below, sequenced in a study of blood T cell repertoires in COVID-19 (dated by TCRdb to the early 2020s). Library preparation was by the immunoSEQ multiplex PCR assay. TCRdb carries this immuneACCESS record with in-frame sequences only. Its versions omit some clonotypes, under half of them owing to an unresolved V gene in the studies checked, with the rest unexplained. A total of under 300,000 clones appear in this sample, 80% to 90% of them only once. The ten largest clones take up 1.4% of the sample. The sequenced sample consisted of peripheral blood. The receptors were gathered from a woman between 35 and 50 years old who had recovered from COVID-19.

CDR3 nucleotides: TGTGCCAGCAGTTCACAGGGTTCCACCATATATTTT. This codes for CASSSQGSTIYF. The chain is built from TRBV6-6 and TRBJ1-3, with D tentatively TRBD1 (6 bases). Germline V gene lookup returns CDR1 MNHNY and CDR2 SVGAGI (reference sequence). Trimming shortened V by 4 bases and J by 9 bases, and 10 bases separated the two germline ends. The CDR3 has 12 residues.

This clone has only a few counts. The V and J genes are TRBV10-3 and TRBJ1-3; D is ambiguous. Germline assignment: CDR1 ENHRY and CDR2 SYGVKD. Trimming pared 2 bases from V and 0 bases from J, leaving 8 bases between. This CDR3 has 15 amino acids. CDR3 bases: TGTGCCATCAGTGAGGACTCGCGCTCTGGAAACACCATATATTTT. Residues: CAISEDSRSGNTIYF.

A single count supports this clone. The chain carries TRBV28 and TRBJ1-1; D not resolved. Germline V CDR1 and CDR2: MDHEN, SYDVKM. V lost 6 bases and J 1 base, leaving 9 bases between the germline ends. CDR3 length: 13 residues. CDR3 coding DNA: TGTGCCAGCAGGGAGGTGGAGAACACTGAAGCTTTCTTT. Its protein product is CASREVENTEAFF.

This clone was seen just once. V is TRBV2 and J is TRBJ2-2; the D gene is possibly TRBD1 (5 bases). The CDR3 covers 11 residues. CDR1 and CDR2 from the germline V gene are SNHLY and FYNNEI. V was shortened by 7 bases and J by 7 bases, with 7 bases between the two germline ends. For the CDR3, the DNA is TGTGCCAGCACAGGGTACGGGGAGCTGTTTTTT. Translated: CASTGYGELFF.

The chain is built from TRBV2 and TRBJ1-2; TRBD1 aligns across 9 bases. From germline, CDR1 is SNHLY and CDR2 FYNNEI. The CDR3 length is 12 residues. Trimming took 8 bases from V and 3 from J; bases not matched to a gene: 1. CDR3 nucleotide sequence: TGTGCCAGCCGGGACAGGGACTATGGCTACACCTTC. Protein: CASRDRDYGYTF.

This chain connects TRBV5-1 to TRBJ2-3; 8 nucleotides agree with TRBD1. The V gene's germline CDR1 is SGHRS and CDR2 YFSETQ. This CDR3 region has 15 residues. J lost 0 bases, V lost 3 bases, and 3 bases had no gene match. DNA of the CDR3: TGCGCCAGCAGCTGGAACAGGGGGAGCACAGATACGCAGTATTTT. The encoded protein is CASSWNRGSTDTQYF.

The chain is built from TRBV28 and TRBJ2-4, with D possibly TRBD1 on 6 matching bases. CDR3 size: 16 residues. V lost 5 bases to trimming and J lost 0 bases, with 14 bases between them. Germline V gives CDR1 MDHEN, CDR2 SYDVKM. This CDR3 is CASSIPGQLAKNIQYF. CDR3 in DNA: TGTGCCAGCAGTATACCGGGACAACTAGCCAAAAACATTCAGTACTTC.

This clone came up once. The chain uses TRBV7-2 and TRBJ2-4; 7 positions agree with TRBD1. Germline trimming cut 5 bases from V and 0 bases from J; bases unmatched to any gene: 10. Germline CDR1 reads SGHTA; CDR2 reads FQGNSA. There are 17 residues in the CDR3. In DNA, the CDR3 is TGTGCCAGCAGCGTCTACAGGGGAACCCTAGCCAAAAACATTCAGTACTTC. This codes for CASSVYRGTLAKNIQYF.

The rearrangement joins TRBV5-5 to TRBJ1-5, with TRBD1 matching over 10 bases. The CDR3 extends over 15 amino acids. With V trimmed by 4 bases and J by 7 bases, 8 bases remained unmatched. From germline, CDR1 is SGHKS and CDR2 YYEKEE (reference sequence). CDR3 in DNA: TGTGCCAGCAGCGAATGGGACAGGGGAGGGCAGCCCCAGCATTTT. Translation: CASSEWDRGGQPQHF.

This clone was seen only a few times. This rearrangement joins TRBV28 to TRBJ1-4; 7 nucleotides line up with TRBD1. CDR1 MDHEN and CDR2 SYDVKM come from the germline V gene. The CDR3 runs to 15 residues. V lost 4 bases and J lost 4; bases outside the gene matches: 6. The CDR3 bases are TGTGCCAGCAGTTCCCCGCGGGACAGTAATGAAAAACTGTTTTTT. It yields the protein CASSSPRDSNEKLFF.

CDR3 protein: CASSRDIYTEAFF. CDR3 DNA sequence: TGTGCCAGCAGTCGGGACATATACACTGAAGCTTTCTTT. V gene TRBV2 combines with J gene TRBJ1-1; possible D gene TRBD1, 6 bases. This CDR3 contains 13 residues. The germline V gene encodes CDR1 SNHLY and CDR2 FYNNEI. With 5 bases removed from V and 3 bases from J, the gap between germline ends came to 10 bases.

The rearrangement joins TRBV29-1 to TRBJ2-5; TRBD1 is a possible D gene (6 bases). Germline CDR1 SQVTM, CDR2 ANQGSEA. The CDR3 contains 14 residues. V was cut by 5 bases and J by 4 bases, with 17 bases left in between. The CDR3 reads CSVTRTGSGETQYF. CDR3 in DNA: TGCAGCGTTACCAGAACAGGGTCGGGAGAGACCCAGTACTTC.

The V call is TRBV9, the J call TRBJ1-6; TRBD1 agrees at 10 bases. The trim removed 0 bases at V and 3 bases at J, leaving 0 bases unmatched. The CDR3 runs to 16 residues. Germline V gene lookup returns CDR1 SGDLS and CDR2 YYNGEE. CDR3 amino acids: CASSVGTGGYNSPLHF. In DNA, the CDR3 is TGTGCCAGCAGCGTAGGGACAGGGGGCTATAATTCACCCCTCCACTTT.

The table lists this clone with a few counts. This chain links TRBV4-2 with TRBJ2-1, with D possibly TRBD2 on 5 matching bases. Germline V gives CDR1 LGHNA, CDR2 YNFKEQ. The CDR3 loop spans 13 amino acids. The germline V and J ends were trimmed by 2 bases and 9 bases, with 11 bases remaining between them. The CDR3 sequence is CASSQSEAAEQFF. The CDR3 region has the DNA TGTGCCAGCAGCCAATCGGAGGCGGCTGAGCAGTTCTTC.

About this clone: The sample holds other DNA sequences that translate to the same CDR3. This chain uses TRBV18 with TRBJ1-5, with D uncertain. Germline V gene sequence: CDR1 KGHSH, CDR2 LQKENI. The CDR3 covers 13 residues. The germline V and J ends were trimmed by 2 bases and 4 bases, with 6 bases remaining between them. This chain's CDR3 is CASSPALNQPQHF. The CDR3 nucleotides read TGTGCCAGCTCACCAGCGCTTAATCAGCCCCAGCATTTT.

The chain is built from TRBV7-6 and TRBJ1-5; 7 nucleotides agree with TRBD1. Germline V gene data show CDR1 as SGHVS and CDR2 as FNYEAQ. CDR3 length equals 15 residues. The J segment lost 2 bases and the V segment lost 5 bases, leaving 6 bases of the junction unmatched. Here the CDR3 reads CASSPQGFGNQPQHF. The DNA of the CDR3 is TGTGCCAGCAGCCCACAGGGGTTCGGCAATCAGCCCCAGCATTTT.

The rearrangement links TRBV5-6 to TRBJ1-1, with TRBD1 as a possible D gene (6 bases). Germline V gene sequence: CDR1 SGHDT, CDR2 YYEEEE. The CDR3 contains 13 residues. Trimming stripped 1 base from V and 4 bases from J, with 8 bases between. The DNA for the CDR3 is TGTGCCAGCAGCTTGAGAGGGGGCACTGAAGCTTTCTTT. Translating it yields CASSLRGGTEAFF.

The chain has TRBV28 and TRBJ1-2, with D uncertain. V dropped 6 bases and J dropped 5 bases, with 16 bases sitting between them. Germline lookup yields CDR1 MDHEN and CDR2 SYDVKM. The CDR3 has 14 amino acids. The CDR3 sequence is CASSLTGKGYGYTF. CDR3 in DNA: TGTGCCAGCAGCCTTACCGGGAAAGGGTATGGCTACACCTTC.

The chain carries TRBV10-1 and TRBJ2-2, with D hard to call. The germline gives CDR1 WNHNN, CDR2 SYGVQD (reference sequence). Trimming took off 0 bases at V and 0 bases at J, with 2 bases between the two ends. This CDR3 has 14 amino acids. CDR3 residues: CASSESSNTGELFF. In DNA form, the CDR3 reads TGCGCCAGCAGTGAGTCCTCGAACACCGGGGAGCTGTTTTTT.

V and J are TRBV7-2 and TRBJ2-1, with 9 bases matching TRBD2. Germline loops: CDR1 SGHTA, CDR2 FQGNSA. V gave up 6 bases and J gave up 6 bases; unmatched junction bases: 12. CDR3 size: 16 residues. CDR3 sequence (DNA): TGTGCCAGCAGTATCCAGGGGACTAGCACAGGCAATGAGCAGTTCTTC. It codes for CASSIQGTSTGNEQFF.

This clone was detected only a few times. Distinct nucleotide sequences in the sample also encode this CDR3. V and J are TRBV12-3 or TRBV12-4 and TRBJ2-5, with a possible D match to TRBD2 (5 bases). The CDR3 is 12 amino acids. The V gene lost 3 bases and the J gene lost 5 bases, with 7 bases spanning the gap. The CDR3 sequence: CASSFRGETQYF. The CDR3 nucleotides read TGTGCCAGCAGTTTTCGGGGTGAGACCCAGTACTTC.

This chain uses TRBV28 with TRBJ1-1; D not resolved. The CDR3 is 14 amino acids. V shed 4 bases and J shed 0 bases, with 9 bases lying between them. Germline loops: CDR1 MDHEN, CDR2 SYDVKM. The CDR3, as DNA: TGTGCCAGCAGTTCCCCACACATGAACACTGAAGCTTTCTTT. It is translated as CASSSPHMNTEAFF.

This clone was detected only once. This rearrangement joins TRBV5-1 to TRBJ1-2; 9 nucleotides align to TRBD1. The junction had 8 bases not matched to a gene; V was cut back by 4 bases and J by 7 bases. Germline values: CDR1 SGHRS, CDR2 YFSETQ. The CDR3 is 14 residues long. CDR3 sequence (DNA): TGCGCCAGCAGCCCAGATGGGACAGGGAGTGGCTACACCTTC. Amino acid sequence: CASSPDGTGSGYTF.